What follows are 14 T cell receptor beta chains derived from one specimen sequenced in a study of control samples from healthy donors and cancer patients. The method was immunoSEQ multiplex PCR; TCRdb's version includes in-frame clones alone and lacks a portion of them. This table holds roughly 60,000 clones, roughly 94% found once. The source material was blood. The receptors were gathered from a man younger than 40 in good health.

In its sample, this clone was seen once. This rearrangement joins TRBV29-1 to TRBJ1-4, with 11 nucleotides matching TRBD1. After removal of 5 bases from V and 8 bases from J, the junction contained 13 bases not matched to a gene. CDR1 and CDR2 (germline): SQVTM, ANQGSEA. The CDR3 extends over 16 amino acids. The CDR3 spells CSVTGTGGLSEEKLFF. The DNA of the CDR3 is TGCAGCGTTACCGGGACAGGGGGTCTATCAGAGGAAAAACTGTTTTTT.

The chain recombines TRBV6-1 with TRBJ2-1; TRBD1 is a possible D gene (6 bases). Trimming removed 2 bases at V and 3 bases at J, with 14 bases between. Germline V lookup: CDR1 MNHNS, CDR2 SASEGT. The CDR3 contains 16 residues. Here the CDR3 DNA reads TGTGCCAGCAGTGAATCAGGACAGTCCTACTACAATGAGCAGTTCTTC. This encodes CASSESGQSYYNEQFF.

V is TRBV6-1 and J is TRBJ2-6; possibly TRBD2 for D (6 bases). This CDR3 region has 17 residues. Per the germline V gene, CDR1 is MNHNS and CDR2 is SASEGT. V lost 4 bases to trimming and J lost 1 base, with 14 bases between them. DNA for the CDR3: TGTGCCAGCAGTGGGAGGGAGTCGCTTTCTGGGGCCAACGTCCTGACTTTC. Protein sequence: CASSGRESLSGANVLTF.

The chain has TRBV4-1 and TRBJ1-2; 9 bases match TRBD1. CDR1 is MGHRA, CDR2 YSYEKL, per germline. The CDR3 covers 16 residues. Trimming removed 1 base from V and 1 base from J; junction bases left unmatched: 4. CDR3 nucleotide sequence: TGCGCCAGCAGCCAAGCCACAGGGGGCGGTAACTATGGCTACACCTTC. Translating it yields CASSQATGGGNYGYTF.

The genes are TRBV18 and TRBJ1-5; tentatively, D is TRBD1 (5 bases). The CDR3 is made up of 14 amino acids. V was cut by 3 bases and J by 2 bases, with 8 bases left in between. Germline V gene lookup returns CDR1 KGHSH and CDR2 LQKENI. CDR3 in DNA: TGTGCCAGCTCACCCCAGGGCGGCAATCAGCCCCAGCATTTT. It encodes CASSPQGGNQPQHF.

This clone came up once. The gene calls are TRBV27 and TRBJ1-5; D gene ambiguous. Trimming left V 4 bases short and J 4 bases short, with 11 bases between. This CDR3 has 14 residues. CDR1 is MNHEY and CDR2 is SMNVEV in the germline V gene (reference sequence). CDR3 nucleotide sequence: TGTGCCAGCAGTTATAGTTTTAGTAATCAGCCCCAGCATTTT. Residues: CASSYSFSNQPQHF.

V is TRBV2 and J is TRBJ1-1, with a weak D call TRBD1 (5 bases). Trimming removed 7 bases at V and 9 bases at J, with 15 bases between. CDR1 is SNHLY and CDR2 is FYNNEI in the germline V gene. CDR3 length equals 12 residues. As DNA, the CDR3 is TGTGCCAGCACCGACAGATATGGAAAAGCTTTCTTT. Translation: CASTDRYGKAFF.

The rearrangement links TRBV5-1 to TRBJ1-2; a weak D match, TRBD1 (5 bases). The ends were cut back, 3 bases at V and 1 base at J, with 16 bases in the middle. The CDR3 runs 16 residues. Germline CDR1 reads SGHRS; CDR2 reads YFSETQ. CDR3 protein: CASSYGTASGNYGYTF. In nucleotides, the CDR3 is TGCGCCAGCAGCTACGGGACCGCCTCGGGTAACTATGGCTACACCTTC.

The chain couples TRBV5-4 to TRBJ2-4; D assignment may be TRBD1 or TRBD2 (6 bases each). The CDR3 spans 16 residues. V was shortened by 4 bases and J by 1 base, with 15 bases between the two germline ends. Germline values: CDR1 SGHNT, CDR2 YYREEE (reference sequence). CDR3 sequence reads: CASSPGGHLAKNIQYF. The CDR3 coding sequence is TGTGCCAGCAGCCCCGGGGGACACCTGGCCAAAAACATTCAGTACTTC.

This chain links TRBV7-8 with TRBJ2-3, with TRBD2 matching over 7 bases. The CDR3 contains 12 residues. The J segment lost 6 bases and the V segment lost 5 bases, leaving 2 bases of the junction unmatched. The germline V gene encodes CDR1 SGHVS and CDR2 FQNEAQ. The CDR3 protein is CASSPGRDTQYF. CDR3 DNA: TGTGCCAGCAGCCCCGGGAGGGATACGCAGTATTTT.

This CDR3 is CASSAPDRPANTGELFF. CDR3 nucleotides: TGTGCCAGCAGTGCCCCCGACAGGCCCGCGAACACCGGGGAGCTGTTTTTT. The gene calls are TRBV6-4 and TRBJ2-2; possibly TRBD1 for D (6 bases). The CDR3 is 17 amino acids. V was pared by 4 bases and J by 0 bases, with 15 bases between. Germline CDR1 and CDR2: MRHNA and SNTAGT.

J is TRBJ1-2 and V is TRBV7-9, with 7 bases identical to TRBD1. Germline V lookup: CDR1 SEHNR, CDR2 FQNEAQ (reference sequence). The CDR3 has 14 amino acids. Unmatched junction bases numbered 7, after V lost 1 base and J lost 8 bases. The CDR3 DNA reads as TGTGCCAGCAGCTTAGATACCGGGACAGAAGGCTACACCTTC. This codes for CASSLDTGTEGYTF.

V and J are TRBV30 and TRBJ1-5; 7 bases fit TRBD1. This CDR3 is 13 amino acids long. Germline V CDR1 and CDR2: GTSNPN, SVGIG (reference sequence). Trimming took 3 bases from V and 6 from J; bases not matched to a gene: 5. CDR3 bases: TGTGCCTGGAGCCAGGGGGTCGGTCAGCCCCAGCATTTT. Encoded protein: CAWSQGVGQPQHF.

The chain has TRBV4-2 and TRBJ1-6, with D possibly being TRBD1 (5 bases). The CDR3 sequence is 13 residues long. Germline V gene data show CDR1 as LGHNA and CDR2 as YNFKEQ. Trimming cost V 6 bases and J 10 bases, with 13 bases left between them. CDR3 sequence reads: CASSTGAGSPLHF. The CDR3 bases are TGTGCCAGCAGTACCGGGGCAGGCTCACCCCTCCACTTT.